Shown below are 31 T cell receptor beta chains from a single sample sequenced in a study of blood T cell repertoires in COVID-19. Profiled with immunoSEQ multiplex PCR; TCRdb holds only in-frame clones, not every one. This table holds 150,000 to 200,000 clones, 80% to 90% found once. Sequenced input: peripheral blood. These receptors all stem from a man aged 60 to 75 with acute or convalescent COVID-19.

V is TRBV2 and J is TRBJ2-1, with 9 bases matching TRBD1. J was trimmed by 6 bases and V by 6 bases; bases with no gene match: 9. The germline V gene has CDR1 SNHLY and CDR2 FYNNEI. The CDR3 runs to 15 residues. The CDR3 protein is CASSKQGAGGNEQFF. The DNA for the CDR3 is TGTGCCAGCAGCAAACAGGGGGCCGGGGGCAATGAGCAGTTCTTC.

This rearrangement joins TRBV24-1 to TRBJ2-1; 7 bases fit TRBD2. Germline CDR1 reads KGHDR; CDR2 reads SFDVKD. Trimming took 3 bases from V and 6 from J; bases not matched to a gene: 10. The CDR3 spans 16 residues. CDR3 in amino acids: CATSDPTRLAVNEQFF. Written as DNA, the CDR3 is TGTGCCACCAGTGATCCCACCCGGCTAGCGGTCAATGAGCAGTTCTTC.

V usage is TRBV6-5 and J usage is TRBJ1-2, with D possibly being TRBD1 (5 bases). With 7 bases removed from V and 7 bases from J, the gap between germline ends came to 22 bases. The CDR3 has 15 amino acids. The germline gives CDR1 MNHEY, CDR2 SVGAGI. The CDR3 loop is CASIIHQGNPSGYTF. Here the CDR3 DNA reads TGTGCCAGCATCATCCACCAGGGAAATCCCAGTGGCTACACCTTC.

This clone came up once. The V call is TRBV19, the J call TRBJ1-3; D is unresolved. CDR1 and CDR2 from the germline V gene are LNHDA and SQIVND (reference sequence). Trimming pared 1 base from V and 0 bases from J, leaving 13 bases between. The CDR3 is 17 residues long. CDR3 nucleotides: TGTGCCAGTAGTATAGGCCGGGAACTCGACTCTGGAAACACCATATATTTT. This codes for CASSIGRELDSGNTIYF.

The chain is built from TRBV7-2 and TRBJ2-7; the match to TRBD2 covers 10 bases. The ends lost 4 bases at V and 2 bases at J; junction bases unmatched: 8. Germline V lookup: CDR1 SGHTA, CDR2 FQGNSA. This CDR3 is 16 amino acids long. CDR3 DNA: TGTGCCAGCAGCTCCGACCTAGCGGGAGACCCCTACGAGCAGTACTTC. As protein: CASSSDLAGDPYEQYF.

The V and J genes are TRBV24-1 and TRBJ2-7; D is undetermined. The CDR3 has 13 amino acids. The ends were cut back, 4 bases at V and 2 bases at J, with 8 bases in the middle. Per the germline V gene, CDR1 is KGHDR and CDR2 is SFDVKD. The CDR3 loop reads CATSDPGAYEQYF. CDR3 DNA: TGTGCCACCAGTGACCCCGGTGCCTACGAGCAGTACTTC.

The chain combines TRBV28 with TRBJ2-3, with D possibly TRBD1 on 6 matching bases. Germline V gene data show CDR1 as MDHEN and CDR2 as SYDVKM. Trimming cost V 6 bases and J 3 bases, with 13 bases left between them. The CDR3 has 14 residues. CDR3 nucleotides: TGTGCCAGCAGCCCTCAACAGGGTACAGATACGCAGTATTTT. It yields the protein CASSPQQGTDTQYF.

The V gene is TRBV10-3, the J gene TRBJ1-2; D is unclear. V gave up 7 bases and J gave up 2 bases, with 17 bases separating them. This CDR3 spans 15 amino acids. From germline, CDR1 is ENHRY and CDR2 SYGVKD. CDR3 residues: CAINALSSGNYGYTF. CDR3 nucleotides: TGTGCCATCAATGCCCTCAGCTCGGGAAACTATGGCTACACCTTC.

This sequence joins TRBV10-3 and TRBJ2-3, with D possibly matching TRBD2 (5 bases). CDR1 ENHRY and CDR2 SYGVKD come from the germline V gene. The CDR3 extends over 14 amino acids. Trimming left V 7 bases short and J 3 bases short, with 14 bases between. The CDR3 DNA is TGTGCCATCACCGGAGGAAGTGGTACAGATACGCAGTATTTT. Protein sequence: CAITGGSGTDTQYF.

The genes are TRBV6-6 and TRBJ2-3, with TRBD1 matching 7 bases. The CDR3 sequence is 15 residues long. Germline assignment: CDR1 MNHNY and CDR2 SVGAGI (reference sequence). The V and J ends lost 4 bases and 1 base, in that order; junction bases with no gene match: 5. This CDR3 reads CASSFYGQGTDTQYF. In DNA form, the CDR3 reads TGTGCCAGCAGTTTCTACGGACAGGGCACAGATACGCAGTATTTT.

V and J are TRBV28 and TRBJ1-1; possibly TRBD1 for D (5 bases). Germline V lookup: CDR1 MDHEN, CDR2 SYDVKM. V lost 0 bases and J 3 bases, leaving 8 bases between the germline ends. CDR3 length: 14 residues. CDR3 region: CASSLWGRDTEAFF. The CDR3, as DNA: TGTGCCAGCAGTTTATGGGGGCGAGACACTGAAGCTTTCTTT.

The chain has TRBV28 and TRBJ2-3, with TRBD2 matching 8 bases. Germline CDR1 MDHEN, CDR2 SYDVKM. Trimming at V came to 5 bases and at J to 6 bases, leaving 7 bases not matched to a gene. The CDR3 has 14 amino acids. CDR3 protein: CASSRGLVGDTQYF. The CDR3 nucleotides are TGTGCCAGCAGTCGGGGACTAGTGGGCGATACGCAGTATTTT.

For the CDR3, the DNA is TGCGCCAGCAAGGCAGGGGCGAGTTTCCCTGGCTACACCTTC. It is translated as CASKAGASFPGYTF. The chain is built from TRBV5-1 and TRBJ1-2; tentative D call: TRBD1 (6 bases). The CDR3 totals 14 residues. Trimming pared 6 bases from V and 7 bases from J, leaving 19 bases between. Germline lookup yields CDR1 SGHRS and CDR2 YFSETQ.

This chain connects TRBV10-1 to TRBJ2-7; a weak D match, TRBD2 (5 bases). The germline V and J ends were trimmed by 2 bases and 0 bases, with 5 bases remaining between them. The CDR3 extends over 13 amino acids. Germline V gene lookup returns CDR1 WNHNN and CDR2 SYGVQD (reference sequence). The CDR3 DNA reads TGCGCCAGCAGTGAGGCGGGCTCCTACGAGCAGTACTTC. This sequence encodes CASSEAGSYEQYF.

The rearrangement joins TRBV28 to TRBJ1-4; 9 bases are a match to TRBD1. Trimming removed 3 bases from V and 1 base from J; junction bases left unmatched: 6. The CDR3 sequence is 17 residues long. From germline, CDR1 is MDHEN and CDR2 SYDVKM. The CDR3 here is CASSFPGQGLTNEKLFF. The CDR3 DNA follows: TGTGCCAGCAGTTTCCCGGGACAGGGCTTAACTAATGAAAAACTGTTTTTT.

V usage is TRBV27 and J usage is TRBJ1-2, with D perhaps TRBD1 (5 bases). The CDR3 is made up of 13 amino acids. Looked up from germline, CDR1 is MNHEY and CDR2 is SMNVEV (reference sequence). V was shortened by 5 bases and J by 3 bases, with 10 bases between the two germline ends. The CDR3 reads CASSRTGDYGYTF. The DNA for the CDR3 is TGTGCCAGCAGTCGAACAGGAGACTATGGCTACACCTTC.

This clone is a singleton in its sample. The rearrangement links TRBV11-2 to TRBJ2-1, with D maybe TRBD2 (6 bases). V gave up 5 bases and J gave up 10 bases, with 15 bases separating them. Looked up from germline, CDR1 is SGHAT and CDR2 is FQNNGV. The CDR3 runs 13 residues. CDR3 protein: CASSPRRVGEQFF. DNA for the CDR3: TGTGCCAGCAGCCCAAGGAGGGTAGGGGAGCAGTTCTTC.

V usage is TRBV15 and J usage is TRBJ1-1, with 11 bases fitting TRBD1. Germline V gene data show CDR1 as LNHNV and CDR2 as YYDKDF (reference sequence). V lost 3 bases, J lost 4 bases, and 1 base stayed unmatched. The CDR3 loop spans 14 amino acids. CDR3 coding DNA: TGTGCCACCAGCAGGGGACAGGGGGGCACTGAAGCTTTCTTT. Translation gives CATSRGQGGTEAFF.

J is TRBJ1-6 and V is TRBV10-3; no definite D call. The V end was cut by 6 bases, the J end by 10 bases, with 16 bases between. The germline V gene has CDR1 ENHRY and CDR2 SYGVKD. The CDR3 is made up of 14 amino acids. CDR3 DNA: TGTGCCATCAGACCTGGCCCACCGGGGTCACCCCTCCACTTT. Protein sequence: CAIRPGPPGSPLHF.

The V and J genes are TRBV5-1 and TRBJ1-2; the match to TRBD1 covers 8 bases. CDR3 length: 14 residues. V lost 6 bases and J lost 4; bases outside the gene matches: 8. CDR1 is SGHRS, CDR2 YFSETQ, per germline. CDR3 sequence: CASTSGGSLYGYTF. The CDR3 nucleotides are TGCGCCAGCACTTCAGGGGGCTCCCTCTATGGCTACACCTTC.

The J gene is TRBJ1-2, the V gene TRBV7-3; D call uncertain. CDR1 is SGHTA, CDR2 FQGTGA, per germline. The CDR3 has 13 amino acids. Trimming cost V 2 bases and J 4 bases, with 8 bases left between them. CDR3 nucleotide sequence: TGTGCCAGCAGCTTAGCCGGTTCCTATGGCTACACCTTC. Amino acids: CASSLAGSYGYTF.

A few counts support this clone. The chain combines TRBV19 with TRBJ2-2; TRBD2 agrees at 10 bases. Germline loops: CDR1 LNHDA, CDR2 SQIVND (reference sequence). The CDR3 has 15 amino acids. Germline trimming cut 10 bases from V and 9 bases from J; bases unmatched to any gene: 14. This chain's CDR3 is CATRGEAGGPRELFF. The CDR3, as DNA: TGTGCCACCAGGGGGGAAGCGGGAGGGCCCCGGGAGCTGTTTTTT.

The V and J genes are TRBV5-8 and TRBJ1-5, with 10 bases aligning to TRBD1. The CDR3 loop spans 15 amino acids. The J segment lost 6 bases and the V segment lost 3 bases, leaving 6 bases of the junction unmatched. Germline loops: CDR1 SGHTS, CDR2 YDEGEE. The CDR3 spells CASSWRGQGIQPQHF. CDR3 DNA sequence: TGTGCCAGCAGCTGGAGGGGACAGGGGATTCAGCCCCAGCATTTT. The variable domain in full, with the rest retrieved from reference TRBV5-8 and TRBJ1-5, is EAGVTQSPTHLIKTRGQQATLRCSPISGHTSVYWYQQALGLGLQFLLWYDEGEERNRGNFPPRFSGRQFPNYSSELNVNALELEDSALYLCASSWRGQGIQPQHFGDGTRLSIL.

This chain's CDR3 is CASSLGLPSGNTIYF. CDR3 sequence (DNA): TGTGCCAGCAGCTTAGGACTTCCCTCTGGAAACACCATATATTTT. The chain is built from TRBV11-2 and TRBJ1-3; no definite D call. Germline CDR1 reads SGHAT; CDR2 reads FQNNGV. Between the trimmed V and J ends, which lost 1 base and 0 bases, there was a span of 7 bases. The CDR3 has 15 residues.

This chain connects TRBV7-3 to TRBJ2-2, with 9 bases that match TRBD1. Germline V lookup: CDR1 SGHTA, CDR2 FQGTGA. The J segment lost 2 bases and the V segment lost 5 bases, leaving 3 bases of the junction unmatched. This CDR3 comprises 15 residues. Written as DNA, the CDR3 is TGTGCCAGCAGCCCACAGGGGGCTAACACCGGGGAGCTGTTTTTT. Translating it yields CASSPQGANTGELFF.

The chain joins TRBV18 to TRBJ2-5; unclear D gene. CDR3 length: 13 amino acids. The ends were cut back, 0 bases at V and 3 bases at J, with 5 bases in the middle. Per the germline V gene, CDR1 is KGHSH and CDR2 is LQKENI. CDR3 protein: CASSPPSKETQYF. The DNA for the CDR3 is TGTGCCAGCTCACCACCGTCAAAAGAGACCCAGTACTTC.

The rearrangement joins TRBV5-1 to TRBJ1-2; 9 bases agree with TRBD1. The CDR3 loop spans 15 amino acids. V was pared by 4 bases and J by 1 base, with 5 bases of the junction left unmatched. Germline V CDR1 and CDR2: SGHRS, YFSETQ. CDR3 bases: TGCGCCAGCAGCCTCGGGACAGGGAATAACTATGGCTACACCTTC. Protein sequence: CASSLGTGNNYGYTF.

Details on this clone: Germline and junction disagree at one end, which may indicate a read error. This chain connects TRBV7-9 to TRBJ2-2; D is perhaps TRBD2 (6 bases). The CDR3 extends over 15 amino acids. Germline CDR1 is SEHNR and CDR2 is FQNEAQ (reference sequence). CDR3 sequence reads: CASSLKGQYTGGLFF. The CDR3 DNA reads TGTGCCAGCAGCTTAAAAGGACAATATACCGGGGGGCTGTTTTTT.

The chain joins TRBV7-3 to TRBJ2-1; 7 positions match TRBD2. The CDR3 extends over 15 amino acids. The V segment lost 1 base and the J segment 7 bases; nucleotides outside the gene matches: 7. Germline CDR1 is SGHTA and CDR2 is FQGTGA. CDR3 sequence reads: CASSLRPNSGNEQFF. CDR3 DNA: TGTGCCAGCAGCTTAAGACCGAATAGCGGGAATGAGCAGTTCTTC.

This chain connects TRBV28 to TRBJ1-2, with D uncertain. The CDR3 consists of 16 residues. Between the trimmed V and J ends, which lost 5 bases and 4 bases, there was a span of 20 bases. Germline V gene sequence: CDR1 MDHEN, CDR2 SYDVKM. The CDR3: CASSLSYEDGFYGYTF. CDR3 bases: TGTGCCAGCAGTCTAAGCTACGAGGATGGGTTCTATGGCTACACCTTC.

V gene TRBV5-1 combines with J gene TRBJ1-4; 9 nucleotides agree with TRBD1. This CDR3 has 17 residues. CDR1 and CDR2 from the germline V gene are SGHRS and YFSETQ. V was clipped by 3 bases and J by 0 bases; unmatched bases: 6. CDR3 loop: CASSSTGGVATNEKLFF. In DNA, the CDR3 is TGCGCCAGCAGCTCCACAGGGGGCGTAGCAACTAATGAAAAACTGTTTTTT.